Sequencing of this T cell receptor (beta chain) was carried out in a study of cytotoxic CD8 clonotypes in ibrutinib-treated CLL (dated by TCRdb to about 2021). Regarding the study in general: The cohort was composed of ten to eleven relapsed/refractory and roughly 16 treatment-naive patients; IGHV unmutated status was identified in fewer than 18 patients. The response samples were drawn at a median of roughly eleven months into treatment, with a range of roughly 6 to 36 months. Cryopreserved peripheral blood mononuclear cells were collected before treatment, at response, and at either disease progression or sustained remission. Responses were partial in some 24 patients and complete in 2; after median around 65 months follow-up, about 15 stayed in remission and about twelve progressed. Longitudinal samples were available for about 30% of the 86 trial participants. On average, each sample had 255,043 productive templates and approximately 85,000 productive rearrangements. Patients were still on ibrutinib when every remission and progressive disease sample was collected.

Points the paper makes about the study in general: Public clonotypes were rare and either shrank or stayed stable during treatment, and the rise in clonality at ibrutinib response reflected expansion of private clonotypes. Baseline clonality exceeded that of age-matched healthy donors and correlated strongly with circulating CD8+ T-cell counts. Lymph node repertoires were not examined, and the timing of sampling was not matched between patients in sustained remission and those whose disease progressed. Clonality rose at ibrutinib response, remained stable during sustained remission, and dropped back toward baseline at progression.

On a MiSeq, deep resolution sequencing aimed for a depth between 1 in 1 million and 1 in 200,000 T cells, with each clonotype covered around 9.2x on average. The immunoSEQ hsTCRB Kit was used to generate the TCR beta libraries. The authors' analysis ran thus. ImmunoSEQ Data Assistant and ImmunoSEQ Analyzer were used for data analysis, and V, D and J genes were assigned according to IMGT definitions. Clonality, which ranges from 0 to 1, was calculated as one minus the normalized Shannon entropy of productive rearrangement frequencies. Only overrepresented clonotypes making up at least 0.05% of the repertoire of each patient were included in the public clonotype analysis. Repertoires from more than ten age-matched healthy donors in immuneACCESS were used as clonality controls. TCRdb re-hosts the immuneACCESS table, in-frame sequences only. Its copies lack some clones; in the studies checked, an unresolved V gene accounts for under half of them, and the cause for the rest is not known. V and J calls and clone size come straight from that table; D and trimming were deduced from the DNA. This sample is represented by 160,000 or so clones; approximately 80% of them were singletons. About 4.3% of the sample is in the top ten clones.

This clone was counted ten times or more. No antigen is known for it. One base away there is no much larger clone; base qualities are not given. V drops 0 bases and J drops 2 bases, leaving 14 bases in between. The CDR3 runs 16 residues from the cysteine to the phenylalanine. CDR3 DNA only is kept here, 48 bases in frame from base 1. CDR1 is given as SGHDT and CDR2 as YYEEEE, both from the germline V gene. The sample's time point label, in plain terms: around 2 years on ibrutinib. For TCR beta library preparation, roughly 2.1 micrograms of genomic DNA were isolated from cryopreserved PBMCs. Longitudinal blood samples from CLL patients on ibrutinib monotherapy were analyzed using high-throughput TCR beta sequencing. The patients were enrolled in a single-center, open-label phase 2 trial of ibrutinib monotherapy.

The chain was built from TRBV5-6 and TRBJ1-1, with a tentative D gene TRBD1 over 5 matching bases. The starting material was PBMCs, obtained after 24 months of ibrutinib treatment. The TCR sequence derives from a human donor with chronic lymphocytic leukemia. The sequence in DNA is TGTGCCAGCAGCTTGGAATTAGGGGAGGAAAACACTGAAGCTTTCTTT. Translated, this is CASSLELGEENTEAFF.